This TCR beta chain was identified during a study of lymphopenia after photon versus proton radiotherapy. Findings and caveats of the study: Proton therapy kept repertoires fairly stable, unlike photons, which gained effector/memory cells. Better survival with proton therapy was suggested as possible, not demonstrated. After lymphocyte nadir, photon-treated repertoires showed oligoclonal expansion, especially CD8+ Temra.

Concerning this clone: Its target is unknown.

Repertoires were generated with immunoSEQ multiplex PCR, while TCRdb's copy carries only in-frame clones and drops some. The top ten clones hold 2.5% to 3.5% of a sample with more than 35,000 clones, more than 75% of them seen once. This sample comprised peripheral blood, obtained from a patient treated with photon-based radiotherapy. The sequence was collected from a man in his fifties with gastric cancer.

CDR3 DNA: TGTGCCAGCTCATTGTATCCGGGACAGGATACCTACAATGAGCAGTTCTTC. Its translation is CASSLYPGQDTYNEQFF. The chain links TRBV18 to TRBJ2-1; 8 bases fit TRBD1. This CDR3 spans 17 amino acids. V was clipped by 5 bases and J by 2 bases; unmatched bases: 11. Germline assignment: CDR1 KGHSH and CDR2 LQKENI.